This T cell receptor beta chain was recorded in a study of memory CD4+ T cells and cytomegalovirus serostatus. Libraries were prepared by immunoSEQ multiplex PCR; TCRdb keeps only in-frame clonotypes and omits some of them. Here the sample spans under 50,000 clones, around 78% being singletons. The sort gate was single viable CD3+CD4+CD8-CD45RO+ cells for memory CD4+ T cells. V gave up 4 bases and J gave up 3 bases; unmatched junction bases: 5. This CDR3 has 15 amino acids. Germline assignment: CDR1 LNHDA and CDR2 SQIVND (reference sequence). The V gene is TRBV19, the J gene TRBJ2-5; 10 positions match TRBD2. The receptor's source is an adult in good health and CMV-seronegative. What was sequenced was memory CD4+ T cells from blood. CDR3 region: CASSTLGLAEETQYF. In nucleotides, the CDR3 is TGTGCCAGTAGTACCCTTGGACTAGCGGAAGAGACCCAGTACTTC.